One sample yielded the 10 T cell receptor beta chains listed below, sequenced in a study of post-analysis software for immune sequencing data. Antigens of these TCRs are unknown. The study, taken as a whole, reports: Elevated frequency relative to controls characterized four or five TRBV segments in patients, TRBV5-6, TRBV5-1 and TRBV20-1 among them.

Prepared libraries of TCR beta cDNA carried unique molecular identifiers. In TCRdb, the PCR reads were re-called with MiXCR into one record per CDR3 protein. The sample has hundreds of thousands of distinct CDR3 sequences; 25% to 30% are singletons. Sample: blood. Source of these receptors: a girl between 5 and 17 years old with multiple sclerosis.

The J gene is TRBJ2-3, the V gene TRBV5-1, with D perhaps being TRBD1 or TRBD2 (5 bases each). The CDR3 covers 17 residues. Germline lookup yields CDR1 SGHRS and CDR2 YFSETQ. V was cut by 5 bases and J by 0 bases, with 19 bases left in between. Here the CDR3 reads CASRRGPGRPSTDTQYF. For the CDR3, the DNA is TGCGCCAGCAGAAGGGGCCCGGGACGGCCGAGCACAGATACGCAGTATTTT.

This clonotype was seen more than once but under ten times. The genes are TRBV5-1 and TRBJ2-1; D is ambiguous. With 0 bases removed from V and 0 bases from J, the gap between germline ends came to 10 bases. Per germline, CDR1 SGHRS and CDR2 YFSETQ. CDR3 size: 16 residues. This CDR3 reads CASSLVGEPSYNEQFF. The CDR3 DNA reads as TGCGCCAGCAGCTTGGTTGGAGAACCCTCCTACAATGAGCAGTTCTTC.

This chain uses TRBV7-9 with TRBJ1-2; D unresolved. The CDR3 loop spans 13 amino acids. Germline CDR1 and CDR2: SEHNR and FQNEAQ (reference sequence). The V end was cut by 5 bases, the J end by 6 bases, with 13 bases between. CDR3 residues: CASSPPGRNGYTF. CDR3 in DNA: TGTGCCAGCAGCCCCCCCGGGCGGAATGGCTACACCTTC.

The chain is built from TRBV29-1 and TRBJ2-3; 8 bases align to TRBD2. The CDR3 is 14 residues long. V shed 8 bases, J shed 2 bases, and the junction held 9 bases outside the gene matches. CDR1 is SQVTM and CDR2 is ANQGSEA in the germline V gene. CDR3 bases: TGCAGCCTGGCGGTTAGCGGGGCCACAGATACGCAGTATTTT. Encoded protein: CSLAVSGATDTQYF.

This chain uses TRBV6-6 with TRBJ1-5; D uncertain. The CDR3 extends over 13 amino acids. CDR1 and CDR2 (germline): MNHNY, SVGAGI (reference sequence). Between the trimmed V and J ends, which lost 1 base and 5 bases, there was a span of 6 bases. CDR3 in amino acids: CASSYYGDQPQHF. The CDR3 region has the DNA TGTGCCAGCAGTTACTATGGGGATCAGCCCCAGCATTTT.

This clonotype was counted a single time. The gene calls are TRBV7-2 and TRBJ2-7; D ambiguous. This CDR3 spans 18 amino acids. The ends were cut back, 1 base at V and 7 bases at J, with 26 bases in the middle. Germline-derived CDR1 and CDR2 are SGHTA and FQGNSA. The CDR3 region is CASSLGPYDQRSRNEQYF. In DNA form, the CDR3 reads TGTGCCAGCAGCTTAGGGCCTTATGACCAGAGATCTCGCAATGAGCAGTACTTC.

This clonotype showed up just a few times. This chain joins TRBV7-2 and TRBJ2-1; a possible D gene is TRBD1 (5 bases). Trimming cost V 5 bases and J 7 bases, with 18 bases left between them. Germline CDR1 and CDR2: SGHTA and FQGNSA. The CDR3 length is 15 residues. CDR3 nucleotides: TGTGCCAGCAGCCAGCCACAGGCCAGGGTAAATGAGCAGTTCTTC. Its translation is CASSQPQARVNEQFF.

This clonotype was observed at least ten times. The chain couples TRBV5-1 to TRBJ2-7, with 14 bases identical to TRBD2. CDR1 SGHRS and CDR2 YFSETQ come from the germline V gene. CDR3 length: 18 amino acids. V was pared by 1 base and J by 3 bases, with 9 bases of the junction left unmatched. CDR3 residues: CASSLFGTSGRGNYEQYF. The DNA for the CDR3 is TGCGCCAGCAGCTTGTTTGGGACTAGCGGGAGAGGTAACTACGAGCAGTACTTC.

The chain couples TRBV20-1 to TRBJ2-1, with 8 bases that match TRBD2. The length of the CDR3 is 15 residues. Germline V CDR1 and CDR2: DFQATT, SNEGSKA (reference sequence). V dropped 5 bases and J dropped 8; count of bases not matched to a gene: 14. CDR3 sequence: CSASPGLGYIDEQFF. CDR3 nucleotides: TGCAGTGCTTCGCCGGGACTAGGCTATATCGATGAGCAGTTCTTC.

The rearrangement uses TRBV11-2 and TRBJ2-1; either TRBD1 or TRBD2 may fit D (6 bases each). The CDR3 runs 15 residues. V lost 6 bases and J lost 4, with 16 bases in between. Germline CDR1 and CDR2: SGHAT and FQNNGV. This CDR3 reads CASRKTGTGYNEQFF. The CDR3 DNA sequence: TGTGCCAGCAGAAAAACAGGGACTGGGTACAATGAGCAGTTCTTC.